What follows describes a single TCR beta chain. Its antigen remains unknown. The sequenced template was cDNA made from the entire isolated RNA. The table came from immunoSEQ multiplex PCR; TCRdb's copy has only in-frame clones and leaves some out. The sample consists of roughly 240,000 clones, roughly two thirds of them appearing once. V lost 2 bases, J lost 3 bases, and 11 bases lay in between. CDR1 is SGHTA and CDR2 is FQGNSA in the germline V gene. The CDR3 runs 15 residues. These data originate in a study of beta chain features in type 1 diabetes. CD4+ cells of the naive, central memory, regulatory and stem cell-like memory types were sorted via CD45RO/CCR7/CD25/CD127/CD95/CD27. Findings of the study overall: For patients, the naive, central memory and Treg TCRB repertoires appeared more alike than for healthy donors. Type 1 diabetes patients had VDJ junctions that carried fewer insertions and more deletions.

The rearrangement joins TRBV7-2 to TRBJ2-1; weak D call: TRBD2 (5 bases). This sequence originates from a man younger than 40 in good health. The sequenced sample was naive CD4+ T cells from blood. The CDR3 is CASSLTAGRYNEQFF. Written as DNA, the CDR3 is TGTGCCAGCAGCTTAACCGCGGGCCGCTACAATGAGCAGTTCTTC.